A selection of T cell receptor beta chains follows, all from one sample in a study of shared clonotypes between healthy human individuals. Sequencing used immunoSEQ multiplex PCR; TCRdb keeps in-frame clones, though not all of them. The sample records about 2.1 million clones, just under 95% being singletons. The sample was naive CD8+ T cells from PBMCs. These receptors were obtained from a man aged 18 to 29 in good health. Some clones in this sample may be carry-over from other donors' samples. CDR3s include the opening cysteine and the closing phenylalanine or tryptophan. D genes are given only for firm matches. Clone size is shown for a subset of rows, as once, few, many or a class of expanded clone.

TRBJ2-7	TRBV18	NA	NA	CASSLTVGAPYEQYF	TGTGCCAGCTCACTTACGGTGGGGGCCCCTTACGAGCAGTACTTC
TRBJ2-7	TRBV27	NA	NA	CASSSPAAPYEQYF	TGTGCCAGCAGTTCGCCAGCGGCTCCCTACGAGCAGTACTTC
TRBJ2-2	TRBV12-5	NA	NA	CASGWTVNTGELFF	TGTGCTAGTGGTTGGACCGTAAACACCGGGGAGCTGTTTTTT
TRBJ1-5	TRBV5-6	NA	NA	CASSLGGGSNQPQHF	TGTGCCAGCAGCCTGGGGGGTGGGAGCAATCAGCCCCAGCATTTT
TRBJ2-6	TRBV29-1	NA	TRBD1	CSVLPGQGAGANVLTF	TGCAGCGTCCTACCCGGTCAGGGGGCTGGGGCCAACGTCCTGACTTTC
TRBJ2-7	TRBV27	NA	TRBD1	CASSPGPGQGPDEQYF	TGTGCCAGCAGTCCAGGTCCGGGACAGGGCCCCGACGAGCAGTACTTC
TRBJ2-2	TRBV19	NA	NA	CASSITPGPNTGELFF	TGTGCCAGTAGTATAACACCAGGCCCAAACACCGGGGAGCTGTTTTTT
TRBJ1-1	TRBV28	NA	TRBD1	CASSFPFPGQGVMNTEAFF	TGTGCCAGCAGTTTTCCCTTCCCGGGACAGGGGGTCATGAACACTGAAGCTTTCTTT
TRBJ2-1	TRBV27	NA	TRBD2	CASSPGLAGWGSEQFF	TGTGCCAGCAGTCCAGGACTAGCGGGATGGGGTAGTGAGCAGTTCTTC
TRBJ2-2	TRBV6-1	NA	NA	CASRDITGELFF	TGTGCCAGCAGAGACATAACCGGGGAGCTGTTTTTT
TRBJ1-6	TRBV30	NA	NA	CAWGSGETNSPLHF	TGTGCCTGGGGCTCAGGGGAAACTAATTCACCCCTCCACTTT
TRBJ1-1	TRBV12-5	NA	NA	CASGFGGGNTEAFF	TGTGCTAGTGGTTTCGGCGGTGGGAACACTGAAGCTTTCTTT
TRBJ2-7	TRBV28	NA	NA	CASRRGTGRAYSYEQYF	TGTGCCAGCCGCCGCGGTACGGGGCGGGCGTACTCCTACGAGCAGTACTTC
TRBJ1-3	TRBV30	NA	NA	CAWGGTVEDLFSGNTIYF	TGTGCCTGGGGGGGGACCGTCGAAGATTTATTCTCTGGAAACACCATATATTTT
TRBJ2-3	TRBV29-1	NA	NA	CSARSGRVADTQYF	TGCAGCGCAAGATCGGGCAGGGTCGCAGATACGCAGTATTTT
TRBJ2-1	TRBV27	few	NA	CASSFGGNEQFF	TGTGCCAGCAGTTTTGGCGGCAATGAGCAGTTCTTC
TRBJ2-1	TRBV27	NA	TRBD1	CASSLTYGTAYNEQFF	TGTGCCAGCAGTTTAACTTACGGGACAGCCTACAATGAGCAGTTCTTC
TRBJ1-5	TRBV12-1	NA	NA	CASSFVSGRHGNQPQHF	TGTGCCAGCAGCTTTGTGTCGGGCCGCCATGGCAATCAGCCCCAGCATTTT
TRBJ2-3	TRBV19	NA	NA	CASSINVGALGTDTQYF	TGTGCCAGTAGTATAAACGTCGGAGCCCTGGGCACAGATACGCAGTATTTT
TRBJ2-6	TRBV28	NA	NA	CASSKGRGASSGANVLTF	TGTGCCAGCTCGAAGGGCCGGGGCGCTAGCTCTGGGGCCAACGTCCTGACTTTC
TRBJ2-2	TRBV11-2	NA	TRBD1	CASSLEPDRANTGELFF	TGTGCCAGCAGCTTAGAGCCGGACAGGGCGAACACCGGGGAGCTGTTTTTT
TRBJ2-7	TRBV28	NA	NA	CASSLLVGVEQYF	TGTGCCAGCAGTTTATTGGTAGGCGTCGAGCAGTACTTC
TRBJ1-5	TRBV5-5	NA	TRBD1	CASSLGDRGLLPQHF	TGTGCCAGCAGCTTGGGGGACAGGGGCCTTTTGCCCCAGCATTTT
TRBJ1-2	TRBV19	NA	NA	CASSTGWGRDGYTF	TGTGCCAGTAGTACCGGCTGGGGTCGTGATGGCTACACCTTC
TRBJ1-1	TRBV9	NA	NA	CASSVVGPNTEAFF	TGTGCCAGCAGCGTAGTAGGGCCAAACACTGAAGCTTTCTTT
TRBJ2-5	TRBV4-1	NA	NA	CASSPRGRDLEQYF	TGCGCCAGCAGCCCCAGGGGCCGGGATCTGGAGCAGTACTTC
TRBJ2-2	TRBV5-6	NA	NA	CASSLVPNTGELFF	TGTGCCAGCAGCTTGGTGCCGAACACCGGGGAGCTGTTTTTT
TRBJ1-3	TRBV7-9	NA	NA	CASSPGVGNTIYF	TGTGCCAGCAGCCCAGGGGTTGGAAACACCATATATTTT
TRBJ1-1	TRBV27	NA	NA	CASSIRTGDTEAFF	TGTGCCAGCAGTATACGGACGGGGGACACTGAAGCTTTCTTT
TRBJ2-1	TRBV11-1	NA	NA	CASSAYSDHEQFF	TGTGCCAGCAGCGCCTATTCCGATCATGAGCAGTTCTTC
TRBJ2-7	TRBV9	NA	NA	CASSPGDGYEQYF	TGTGCCAGCAGCCCCGGAGACGGCTACGAGCAGTACTTC
TRBJ1-1	TRBV2	NA	NA	CASSVPGPRAEAFF	TGTGCCAGCAGTGTCCCGGGGCCGCGGGCTGAAGCTTTCTTT
TRBJ2-1	TRBV2	once	TRBD2	CASRESGILYNEQFF	TGTGCCAGCAGGGAAAGCGGGATCCTCTACAATGAGCAGTTCTTC
TRBJ2-7	TRBV28	NA	TRBD1	CASSLYRDRGWEQYF	TGTGCCAGCAGTTTATACCGGGACAGGGGATGGGAGCAGTACTTC
TRBJ2-1	TRBV19	NA	NA	CASQPGPGVSEQFF	TGTGCCAGTCAGCCGGGACCCGGCGTGAGTGAGCAGTTCTTC
TRBJ2-1	TRBV15	once	TRBD2	CATSRGGLAGYNEQFF	TGTGCCACCAGCAGAGGGGGACTAGCGGGGTACAATGAGCAGTTCTTC
TRBJ1-1	TRBV28	NA	TRBD1	CASSFPHRGHEAFF	TGTGCCAGCAGTTTCCCCCACAGGGGGCACGAAGCTTTCTTT
TRBJ2-1	TRBV11-3	NA	NA	CASSGTERNEQFF	TGTGCCAGCAGTGGCACAGAAAGAAATGAGCAGTTCTTC